This T cell receptor (beta chain) was found in a study of blood T cell repertoires in COVID-19. Study overall: Both acute and convalescent COVID-19 samples were obtained from the United States, Italy and Spain.

The protocol was immunoSEQ multiplex PCR, while the TCRdb copy is restricted to in-frame clones and leaves out a portion. Counted here are 100,000 to 150,000 clones, 65% to 85% occurring once; the ten biggest clones make up about 18%. This clone appeared once. Germline CDR1 and CDR2: MNHEY and SVGEGT. V lost 5 bases to trimming and J lost 0 bases, with 20 bases between them. The CDR3 totals 18 residues. V is TRBV6-2 or TRBV6-3 and J is TRBJ1-3; TRBD1 is a possible D gene (6 bases). Sequencing was carried out using peripheral blood. The sequence came from a woman of 80 years or more with acute or convalescent COVID-19. The chain's CDR3 is CASSTIGQRASSGNTIYF. As DNA, the CDR3 is TGTGCCAGCAGTACCATCGGACAGAGGGCAAGCTCTGGAAACACCATATATTTT.